Below are 28 T cell receptor beta chains sequenced from a single sample in a study of radiation and T cells in renal cell carcinoma. Indicated time point: blood 4 weeks post-SBRT, at nephrectomy. As to treatment: 15 Gy SBRT to primary tumor, nephrectomy 4 weeks later. The protocol was immunoSEQ multiplex PCR, while the TCRdb copy is restricted to in-frame clones and leaves out a portion. The sample holds around 77,000 clones, 83% seen once. The sample was blood, taken from a patient whose treatment included radiotherapy and nephrectomy. These receptors were collected from a woman aged 60-70 years with renal cell carcinoma.

Within the sample, this clone is medium-sized. CDR3: CASSLDFGQGDYEQYF. CDR3 DNA sequence: TGCGCCAGCAGCTTGGACTTTGGACAGGGGGACTACGAGCAGTACTTC. V usage is TRBV5-1 and J usage is TRBJ2-7, with TRBD1 identical over 10 bases. The CDR3 spans 16 residues. CDR1 and CDR2 from the germline V gene are SGHRS and YFSETQ. V lost 0 bases to trimming and J lost 3 bases; unmatched junction nucleotides: 6.

CDR3 in amino acids: CASSLGGQGTNYGYTF. The CDR3, as DNA: TGTGCCAGCAGTTTAGGGGGACAGGGAACCAACTATGGCTACACCTTC. This chain links TRBV28 with TRBJ1-2; 9 nucleotides line up with TRBD1. V dropped 2 bases and J dropped 2; count of bases not matched to a gene: 6. The germline gives CDR1 MDHEN, CDR2 SYDVKM. This CDR3 has 16 amino acids.

V is TRBV5-1 and J is TRBJ2-5; either TRBD1 or TRBD2 may supply D (5 bases each). V lost 5 bases and J lost 2, with 16 bases in between. The germline V gene has CDR1 SGHRS and CDR2 YFSETQ. This CDR3 has 15 amino acids. For the CDR3, the DNA is TGCGCCAGCAGGTTAAGGGGTGAGGGACAAGAGACCCAGTACTTC. It translates to CASRLRGEGQETQYF.

This rearrangement joins TRBV7-2 to TRBJ2-1; D gene unclear. The germline V and J ends were trimmed by 1 base and 12 bases, with 13 bases remaining between them. Per the germline V gene, CDR1 is SGHTA and CDR2 is FQGNSA. This CDR3 is built from 13 residues. The DNA for the CDR3 is TGTGCCAGCAGCTTAGAGGCCCCCAGAGGGCAGTTCTTC. It is translated as CASSLEAPRGQFF.

V and J are TRBV14 and TRBJ2-1; no clear D. Germline values: CDR1 SGHDN, CDR2 FVKESK. This CDR3 spans 14 amino acids. The germline V and J ends were trimmed by 0 bases and 8 bases, with 11 bases remaining between them. CDR3: CASSQDWSVHEQFF. CDR3 nucleotide sequence: TGTGCCAGCAGCCAAGATTGGAGCGTCCATGAGCAGTTCTTC.

This chain joins TRBV5-6 and TRBJ2-3, with D unclear. CDR1 and CDR2 (germline): SGHDT, YYEEEE. V lost 4 bases to trimming and J lost 1 base, with 13 bases between them. There are 15 residues in the CDR3. The CDR3 DNA follows: TGTGCCAGCAGCCCGTTAGACACCGGCACAGATACGCAGTATTTT. Its translation: CASSPLDTGTDTQYF.

This chain joins TRBV19 and TRBJ2-5; D gene uncertain. The CDR3 contains 14 residues. Germline assignment: CDR1 LNHDA and CDR2 SQIVND (reference sequence). V gave up 1 base and J gave up 1 base, with 7 bases separating them. CDR3 residues: CASSIGQTQETQYF. Here the CDR3 DNA reads TGTGCCAGTAGTATAGGGCAAACCCAAGAGACCCAGTACTTC.

The chain carries TRBV9 and TRBJ1-2, with unresolved D. Deletions cut 0 bases from V and 3 bases from J, with 12 bases between. This CDR3 has 15 residues. CDR1 SGDLS and CDR2 YYNGEE come from the germline V gene. The CDR3 spells CASSVGWPDDYGYTF. CDR3 bases: TGTGCCAGCAGCGTAGGGTGGCCGGATGACTATGGCTACACCTTC. The variable domain in full, with the rest retrieved from reference TRBV9 and TRBJ1-2, is DSGVTQTPKHLITATGQRVTLRCSPRSGDLSVYWYQQSLDQGLQFLIQYYNGEERAKGNILERFSAQQFPDLHSELNLSSLELGDSALYFCASSVGWPDDYGYTFGSGTRLTVV.

V is TRBV6-1 and J is TRBJ2-1, with D possibly being TRBD2 (6 bases). Germline assignment: CDR1 MNHNS and CDR2 SASEGT. Deletions cut 3 bases from V and 5 bases from J, with 14 bases between. The CDR3 sequence is 15 residues long. The CDR3 region is CASSDYFGGNNEQFF. DNA of the CDR3: TGTGCCAGCAGTGATTACTTCGGAGGGAACAATGAGCAGTTCTTC.

This chain links TRBV5-1 with TRBJ1-2; D may be TRBD1 (5 bases). Germline V gene data show CDR1 as SGHRS and CDR2 as YFSETQ. The V and J ends lost 0 bases and 8 bases respectively, with 11 bases between them. This CDR3 has 13 residues. The CDR3 bases are TGCGCCAGCAGCTTGGTTGGGGGTGGAGGCTACACCTTC. This encodes CASSLVGGGGYTF.

This clone was found a few times. This sequence joins TRBV7-9 and TRBJ1-4; 10 bases are shared with TRBD1. Germline CDR1 reads SEHNR; CDR2 reads FQNEAQ (reference sequence). This CDR3 region has 16 residues. V was clipped by 6 bases and J by 4 bases; unmatched bases: 8. Here the CDR3 reads CASSWDRGTYNEKLFF. CDR3 in DNA: TGTGCCAGCAGTTGGGACAGGGGAACCTATAATGAAAAACTGTTTTTT.

This clone was observed a single time. The V and J genes are TRBV29-1 and TRBJ1-4; D gene uncertain. The V end lost 5 bases, the J end lost 5 bases, and 12 bases lay between the germline ends. This CDR3 is built from 13 residues. Germline CDR1 and CDR2: SQVTM and ANQGSEA. CDR3 in DNA: TGCAGCGTTCAGGAGCCGTTAAATGAAAAACTGTTTTTT. Its protein product is CSVQEPLNEKLFF.

The V gene is TRBV19, the J gene TRBJ1-1; D remains unclear. Germline CDR1 reads LNHDA; CDR2 reads SQIVND (reference sequence). The CDR3 runs to 14 residues. Between the trimmed V and J ends, which lost 7 bases and 4 bases, there was a span of 16 bases. The CDR3 sequence: CASTPTPTSTEAFF. CDR3 DNA sequence: TGTGCCAGTACCCCTACCCCGACTAGCACTGAAGCTTTCTTT.

The chain has TRBV5-6 and TRBJ2-3, with D possibly being TRBD1 or TRBD2 (5 bases each). With 4 bases removed from V and 3 bases from J, the gap between germline ends came to 18 bases. From germline, CDR1 is SGHDT and CDR2 YYEEEE. The CDR3 covers 16 residues. The CDR3 nucleotides read TGTGCCAGCAGCGGAACGGGACCCTCACGGACAGATACGCAGTATTTT. This codes for CASSGTGPSRTDTQYF.

In DNA form, the CDR3 reads TGTGCCAGTACTTTGCAGGCGGCGGGGTACTACGAGCAGTACTTC. As protein: CASTLQAAGYYEQYF. The chain employs TRBV6-5 and TRBJ2-7; a weak D match, TRBD2 (6 bases). This CDR3 region has 15 residues. Germline values: CDR1 MNHEY, CDR2 SVGAGI. V lost 9 bases, J lost 3 bases, and 21 bases lay in between.

The sample holds a few counts of this clone. The chain couples TRBV19 to TRBJ1-6; no reliable D call. Trimming stripped 4 bases from V and 10 bases from J, with 14 bases between. The length of the CDR3 is 14 residues. The germline gives CDR1 LNHDA, CDR2 SQIVND (reference sequence). The CDR3 reads CASSNMRGGSPLHF. As DNA, the CDR3 is TGTGCCAGTAGTAACATGCGGGGAGGATCACCCCTCCACTTT.

J is TRBJ1-2 and V is TRBV28; 9 nucleotides line up with TRBD1. The J segment lost 4 bases and the V segment lost 6 bases, leaving 15 bases of the junction unmatched. CDR1 is MDHEN, CDR2 SYDVKM, per germline. The CDR3 contains 17 residues. CDR3 in amino acids: CASRGTGTGFHPYGYTF. DNA of the CDR3: TGTGCCAGCAGAGGAACCGGGACAGGGTTTCATCCCTATGGCTACACCTTC.

The V call is TRBV4-1, the J call TRBJ1-5; a weak D match, TRBD1 (5 bases). V was cut by 4 bases and J by 4 bases, with 11 bases left in between. The germline V gene has CDR1 MGHRA and CDR2 YSYEKL. The CDR3 has 14 amino acids. This CDR3 is CASSRGDDNQPQHF. The CDR3 DNA sequence: TGCGCCAGCAGCCGGGGGGACGATAATCAGCCCCAGCATTTT.

CDR3 amino acids: CASSSSTGIGQPQHF. DNA of the CDR3: TGTGCCAGCAGTTCTTCTACAGGGATAGGGCAGCCCCAGCATTTT. This chain joins TRBV28 and TRBJ1-5; D might be TRBD1 (6 bases). V was clipped by 4 bases and J by 7 bases, with 17 bases between them. The CDR3 extends over 15 amino acids. CDR1 and CDR2 (germline): MDHEN, SYDVKM.

The rearrangement links TRBV28 to TRBJ1-2; the match to TRBD1 covers 9 bases. Germline lookup yields CDR1 MDHEN and CDR2 SYDVKM. This CDR3 is 14 amino acids long. Germline trimming cut 6 bases from V and 4 bases from J; bases unmatched to any gene: 6. CDR3 DNA: TGTGCCAGCAGCCTACAGGGGGCGATCTATGGCTACACCTTC. Protein product: CASSLQGAIYGYTF.

The rearrangement uses TRBV28 and TRBJ1-4; unclear D gene. Germline CDR1 MDHEN, CDR2 SYDVKM. The V end was cut by 9 bases, the J end by 7 bases, with 18 bases between. The CDR3 consists of 14 residues. This chain's CDR3 is CARSEAGKSEKLFF. CDR3 in DNA: TGTGCCAGAAGTGAGGCGGGAAAGTCTGAAAAACTGTTTTTT.

This clone is a singleton in its sample. The rearrangement uses TRBV18 and TRBJ2-5; tentative D call: TRBD2 (5 bases). V was pared by 0 bases and J by 5 bases, with 13 bases between. This CDR3 region has 15 residues. Germline-derived CDR1 and CDR2 are KGHSH and LQKENI. Here the CDR3 reads CASSPPSGGGETQYF. The CDR3 DNA sequence: TGTGCCAGCTCACCACCCTCAGGAGGCGGGGAGACCCAGTACTTC. The full variable domain, with the rest looked up from reference TRBV18 and TRBJ2-5, is NAGVMQNPRHLVRRRGQEARLRCSPMKGHSHVYWYRQLPEEGLKFMVYLQKENIIDESGMPKERFSAEFPKEGPSILRIQQVVRGDSAAYFCASSPPSGGGETQYFGPGTRLLVL.

This clone was observed a handful of times. CDR3 DNA: TGTGCCAGCAGCGTAGTTGGGGGACAGACCCAGTACTTC. The encoded protein is CASSVVGGQTQYF. J is TRBJ2-5 and V is TRBV9; D possibly matches TRBD1 or TRBD2 (5 bases each). The CDR3 spans 13 residues. The V end lost 0 bases, the J end lost 6 bases, and 9 bases lay between the germline ends. Germline loops: CDR1 SGDLS, CDR2 YYNGEE. Supplemented by reference TRBV9 and TRBJ2-5, the full variable domain reads DSGVTQTPKHLITATGQRVTLRCSPRSGDLSVYWYQQSLDQGLQFLIQYYNGEERAKGNILERFSAQQFPDLHSELNLSSLELGDSALYFCASSVVGGQTQYFGPGTRLLVL.

The rearrangement joins TRBV9 to TRBJ1-1; no reliable D call. Germline CDR1 SGDLS, CDR2 YYNGEE. This CDR3 has 14 amino acids. Trimming pared 0 bases from V and 8 bases from J, leaving 14 bases between. The CDR3: CASSVDPASGEAFF. CDR3 coding DNA: TGTGCCAGCAGCGTAGACCCTGCCTCGGGAGAAGCTTTCTTT.

This sequence joins TRBV29-1 and TRBJ2-7, with 10 bases matching TRBD1. V was pared by 2 bases and J by 3 bases, with 4 bases of the junction left unmatched. The CDR3 consists of 14 residues. The germline CDR1 and CDR2 sequences are SQVTM and ANQGSEA. The CDR3 region is CSVELRDRGYEQYF. The CDR3 coding sequence is TGCAGCGTTGAACTGCGGGACAGGGGCTACGAGCAGTACTTC.

This clone has a single count. V gene TRBV19 combines with J gene TRBJ2-3; 9 bases line up with TRBD1. This CDR3 contains 16 residues. Germline loops: CDR1 LNHDA, CDR2 SQIVND (reference sequence). V was pared by 4 bases and J by 3 bases, with 8 bases of the junction left unmatched. The CDR3 DNA is TGTGCCAGTAGTACCAAACCGGGACAGGGAACAGATACGCAGTATTTT. It translates to CASSTKPGQGTDTQYF.

This chain joins TRBV30 and TRBJ1-1; no definite D call. The length of the CDR3 is 17 residues. Germline CDR1 and CDR2: GTSNPN and SVGIG (reference sequence). Trimming took 4 bases from V and 0 from J, leaving 21 bases between them. The CDR3 loop reads CAWTSGRNHLLNTEAFF. For the CDR3, the DNA is TGTGCCTGGACCTCAGGCAGAAACCACCTTCTGAACACTGAAGCTTTCTTT.

The genes are TRBV2 and TRBJ2-5; 8 bases align to TRBD2. Germline CDR1 SNHLY, CDR2 FYNNEI. CDR3 size: 17 residues. Losses at the gene ends were 6 bases for V and 3 bases for J; bases not matched to a gene: 15. The CDR3 spells CASSAEGLGGVKETQYF. The CDR3 DNA reads TGTGCCAGCAGCGCCGAGGGACTAGGGGGTGTTAAAGAGACCCAGTACTTC.